Listed here is a single T cell receptor beta chain. The target antigen is unknown. A junction boundary mismatches the germline segment, possibly from a read error. The data belong to a study of molecular identifiers for immune sequencing clone quantification. General observations from the study: Clones that exceeded 20 RNA copies held over 97% of effector molecules, yet under 1% in naive cells.

Previously described methods with listed TCR primers produced the bulk TCR libraries. TCRdb used MiXCR to reprocess the PCR reads, holding one entry per CDR3 protein. The top ten clones hold under 0.85% of a sample with 400,000 to 600,000 distinct CDR3 sequences, over 20% of them seen once. This CDR3 has 15 residues. Germline V lookup: CDR1 SGHDT, CDR2 YYEEEE. Libraries of naive CD8 cells were prepared from around 20,000 to 1,000,000 sorted cells using 10%, 30% or 50% RNA. The sample was naive CD8+ T cells from blood, with Jurkat cell RNA spiked in. The subset was: FACS-sorted CD8+CD4-CCR7+CD45RA+ naive T cells. This chain uses TRBV5-6 with TRBJ2-7; 9 nucleotides agree with TRBD1. The clonotype was recovered from a human donor in good health. Some libraries in this study had Jurkat cell RNA spiked in. The CDR3 is CANSLGLDRGTVQYF. CDR3 DNA sequence: TGCGCCAACAGCTTGGGGTTGGACAGGGGTACAGTGCAGTACTTC. Drawing the rest from reference TRBV5-6 and TRBJ2-7, the complete variable domain is DAGVTQSPTHLIKTRGQQVTLRCSPKSGHDTVSWYQQALGQGPQFIFQYYEEEERQRGNFPDRFSGHQFPNYSSELNVNALLLGDSALYLCANSLGLDRGTVQYFGPGTRLTVT.